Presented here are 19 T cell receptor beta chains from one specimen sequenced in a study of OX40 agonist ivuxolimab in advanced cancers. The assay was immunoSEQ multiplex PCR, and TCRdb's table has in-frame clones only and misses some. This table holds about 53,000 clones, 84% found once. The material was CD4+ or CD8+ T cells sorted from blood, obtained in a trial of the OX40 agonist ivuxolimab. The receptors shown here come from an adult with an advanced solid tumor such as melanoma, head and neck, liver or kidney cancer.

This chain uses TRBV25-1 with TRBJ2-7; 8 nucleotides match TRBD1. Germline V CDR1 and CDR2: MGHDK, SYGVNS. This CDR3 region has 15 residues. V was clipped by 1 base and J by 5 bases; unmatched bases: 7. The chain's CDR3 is CASSESGRGPNEQYF. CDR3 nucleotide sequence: TGTGCCAGCAGTGAATCGGGCAGGGGGCCAAACGAGCAGTACTTC.

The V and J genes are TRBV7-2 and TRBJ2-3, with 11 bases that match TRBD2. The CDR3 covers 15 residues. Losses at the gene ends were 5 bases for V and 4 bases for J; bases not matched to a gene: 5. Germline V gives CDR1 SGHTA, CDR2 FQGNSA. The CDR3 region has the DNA TGTGCCAGCAGCCTACTAGCGGGAGCAGCAGATACGCAGTATTTT. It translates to CASSLLAGAADTQYF.

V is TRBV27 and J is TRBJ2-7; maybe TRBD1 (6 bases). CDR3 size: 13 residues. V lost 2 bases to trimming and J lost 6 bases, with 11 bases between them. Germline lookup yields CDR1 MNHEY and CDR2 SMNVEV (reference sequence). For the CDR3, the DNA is TGTGCCAGCAGTTTACCAGGGGTAGGCGAGCAGTACTTC. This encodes CASSLPGVGEQYF.

The CDR3 region is CASSEEEQYF. CDR3 in DNA: TGTGCCAGCAGTGAAGAGGAGCAGTACTTC. V is TRBV6-1 and J is TRBJ2-7, with D uncertain. Germline lookup yields CDR1 MNHNS and CDR2 SASEGT. Trimming removed 1 base at V and 7 bases at J, with 2 bases between. This CDR3 has 10 amino acids.

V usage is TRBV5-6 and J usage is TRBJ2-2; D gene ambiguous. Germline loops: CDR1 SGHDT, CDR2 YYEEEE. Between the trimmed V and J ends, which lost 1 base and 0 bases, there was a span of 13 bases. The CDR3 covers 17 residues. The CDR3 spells CASSLYHLTSNTGELFF. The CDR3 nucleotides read TGTGCCAGCAGCTTGTATCACCTTACATCGAACACCGGGGAGCTGTTTTTT.

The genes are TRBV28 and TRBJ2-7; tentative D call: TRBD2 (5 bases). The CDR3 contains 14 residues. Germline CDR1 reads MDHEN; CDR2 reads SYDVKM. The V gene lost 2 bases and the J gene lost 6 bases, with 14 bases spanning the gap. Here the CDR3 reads CASSLNFRAGEQYF. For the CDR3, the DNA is TGTGCCAGCAGTTTAAATTTTCGGGCGGGCGAGCAGTACTTC.

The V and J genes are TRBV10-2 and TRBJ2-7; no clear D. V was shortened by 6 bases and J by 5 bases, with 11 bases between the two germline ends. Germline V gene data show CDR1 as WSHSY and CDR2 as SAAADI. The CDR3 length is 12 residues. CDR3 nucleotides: TGCGCCAGCAGCTTGGCCCAGAACGAGCAGTACTTC. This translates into CASSLAQNEQYF.

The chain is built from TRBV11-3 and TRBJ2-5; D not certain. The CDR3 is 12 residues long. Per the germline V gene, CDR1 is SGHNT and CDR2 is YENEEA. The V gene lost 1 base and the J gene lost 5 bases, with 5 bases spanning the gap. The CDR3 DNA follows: TGTGCCAGCAGCTTAGTTTTCGAGACCCAGTACTTC. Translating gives CASSLVFETQYF. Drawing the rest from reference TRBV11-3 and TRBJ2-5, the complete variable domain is EAGVVQSPRYKIIEKKQPVAFWCNPISGHNTLYWYLQNLGQGPELLIRYENEEAVDDSQLPKDRFSAERLKGVDSTLKIQPAELGDSAVYLCASSLVFETQYFGPGTRLLVL.

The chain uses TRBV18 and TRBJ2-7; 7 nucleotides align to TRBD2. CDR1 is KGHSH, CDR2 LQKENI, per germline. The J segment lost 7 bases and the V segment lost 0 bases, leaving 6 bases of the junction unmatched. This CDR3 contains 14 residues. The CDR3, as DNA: TGTGCCAGCTCACCACCGCGGGAGCTAAGTGAGCAGTACTTC. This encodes CASSPPRELSEQYF.

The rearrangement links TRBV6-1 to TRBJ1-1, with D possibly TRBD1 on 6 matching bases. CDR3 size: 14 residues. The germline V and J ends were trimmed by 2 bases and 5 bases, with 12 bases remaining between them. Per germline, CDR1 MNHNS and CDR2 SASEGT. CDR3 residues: CASSENRVGTEAFF. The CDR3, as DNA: TGTGCCAGCAGTGAAAACAGGGTCGGGACTGAAGCTTTCTTT.

The CDR3 bases are TGTGCCAGCAGCTTAGCGCGCGGGAGGCGACGAGAGACCCAGTACTTC. Translation gives CASSLARGRRRETQYF. The chain joins TRBV13 to TRBJ2-5, with 8 bases that match TRBD2. Trimming cost V 1 base and J 4 bases; bases outside gene matches: 8. Germline-derived CDR1 and CDR2 are PRHDT and FYEKMQ (reference sequence). This CDR3 comprises 16 residues.

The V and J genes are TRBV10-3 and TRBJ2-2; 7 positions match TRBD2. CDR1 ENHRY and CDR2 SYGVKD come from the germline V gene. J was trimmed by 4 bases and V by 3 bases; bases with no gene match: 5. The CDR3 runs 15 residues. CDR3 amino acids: CAISEAGLGTGELFF. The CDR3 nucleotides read TGTGCCATCAGTGAAGCGGGGCTCGGCACCGGGGAGCTGTTTTTT.

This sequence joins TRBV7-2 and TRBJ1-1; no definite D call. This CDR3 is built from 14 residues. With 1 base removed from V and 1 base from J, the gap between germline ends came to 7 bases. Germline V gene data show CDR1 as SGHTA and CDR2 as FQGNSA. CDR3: CASSLEYPNTEAFF. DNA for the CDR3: TGTGCCAGCAGCTTAGAGTACCCGAACACTGAAGCTTTCTTT.

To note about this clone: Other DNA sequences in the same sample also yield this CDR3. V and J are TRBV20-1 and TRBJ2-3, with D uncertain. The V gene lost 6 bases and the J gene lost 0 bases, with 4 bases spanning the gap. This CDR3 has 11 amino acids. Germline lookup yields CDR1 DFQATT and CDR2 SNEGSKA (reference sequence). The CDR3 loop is CSAGSTDTQYF. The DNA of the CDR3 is TGCAGTGCGGGTAGCACAGATACGCAGTATTTT.

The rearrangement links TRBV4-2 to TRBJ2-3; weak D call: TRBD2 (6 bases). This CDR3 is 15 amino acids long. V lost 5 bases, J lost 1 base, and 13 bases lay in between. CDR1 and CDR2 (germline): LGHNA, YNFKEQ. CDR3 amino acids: CASSGGSGRTDTQYF. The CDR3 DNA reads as TGTGCCAGCAGCGGGGGGAGCGGACGCACAGATACGCAGTATTTT.

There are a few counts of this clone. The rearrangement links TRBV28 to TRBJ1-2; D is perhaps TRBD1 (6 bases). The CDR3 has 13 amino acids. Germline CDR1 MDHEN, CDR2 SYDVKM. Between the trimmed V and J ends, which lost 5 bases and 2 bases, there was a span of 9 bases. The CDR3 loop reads CASSEQGNYGYTF. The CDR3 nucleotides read TGTGCCAGCAGTGAACAGGGAAACTATGGCTACACCTTC.

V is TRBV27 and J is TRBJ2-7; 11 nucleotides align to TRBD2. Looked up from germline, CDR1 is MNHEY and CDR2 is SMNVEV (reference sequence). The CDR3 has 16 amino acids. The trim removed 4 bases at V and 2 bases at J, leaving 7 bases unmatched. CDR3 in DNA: TGTGCCAGCAGTTCGGGGACTAGCGGACCGACCTACGAGCAGTACTTC. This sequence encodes CASSSGTSGPTYEQYF.

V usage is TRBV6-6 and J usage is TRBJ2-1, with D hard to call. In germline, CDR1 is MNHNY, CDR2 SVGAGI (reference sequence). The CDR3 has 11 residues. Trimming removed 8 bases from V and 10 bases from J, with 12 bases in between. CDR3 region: CASQRHEEQFF. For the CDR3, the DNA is TGTGCCAGCCAAAGGCATGAAGAGCAGTTCTTC.

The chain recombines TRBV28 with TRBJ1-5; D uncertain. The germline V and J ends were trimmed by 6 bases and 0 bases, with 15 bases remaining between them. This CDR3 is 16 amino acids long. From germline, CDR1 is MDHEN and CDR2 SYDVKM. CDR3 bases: TGTGCCAGCAGCCGGAGACGGTTGGATAGCAATCAGCCCCAGCATTTT. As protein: CASSRRRLDSNQPQHF.